This TCR beta chain originates from a study of radiation and T cells in renal cell carcinoma. As to time point: baseline pretreatment blood. Sample treatment: 15 Gy SBRT to primary tumor, nephrectomy 4 weeks later. Sequencing was performed with immunoSEQ multiplex PCR; in TCRdb, only in-frame clones are kept and a portion is missing. The sample gives about 150,000 clones, around nine tenths of which show up once; approximately 12% is in the top ten. The V and J ends lost 3 bases and 2 bases respectively, with 11 bases between them. The CDR3 runs to 15 residues. Germline V lookup: CDR1 SGHRS, CDR2 YFSETQ.

J is TRBJ1-4 and V is TRBV5-1; no firm D call. This sequence originates from a woman aged 45-65 years with renal cell carcinoma. Sequenced material: blood, taken from a patient whose treatment included radiotherapy and nephrectomy. CDR3 region: CASSYLGGTNEKLFF. The CDR3 nucleotides are TGCGCCAGCAGCTACCTGGGCGGTACTAATGAAAAACTGTTTTTT. Filled out from reference TRBV5-1 and TRBJ1-4, the complete variable domain reads KAGVTQTPRYLIKTRGQQVTLSCSPISGHRSVSWYQQTPGQGLQFLFEYFSETQRNKGNFPGRFSGRQFSNSRSEMNVSTLELGDSALYLCASSYLGGTNEKLFFGSGTQLSVL.